This T cell receptor (beta chain) came from a study of blood T cell repertoires in COVID-19. For the study at large: T cells, B-cell-depleted T cells, or PBMCs supplied cDNA or gDNA.

Sequencing used immunoSEQ multiplex PCR; TCRdb keeps in-frame clones, though not all of them. This table has 280,000 or so clones, less than 85% appearing once. The sequence came from a woman aged 50 to 60 who had recovered from COVID-19. Sequencing was done on a sample of PBMCs or T cells enriched from blood (not recorded which).

CDR3 DNA: TGTGCCAGCAGCATTACGAGGGCTTTCTTT. Protein sequence: CASSITRAFF. The chain uses TRBV2 and TRBJ1-1; the D is unclear. The CDR3 is 10 amino acids. CDR1 and CDR2 (germline): SNHLY, FYNNEI. Trimming took 6 bases from V and 11 from J, leaving 10 bases between them.